Listed here are 10 T cell receptor beta chains from one sample, sequenced in a study of cytomegalovirus exposure and HLA in healthy donors. Only in-frame clones appear in the TCRdb table, and some are missing; sequencing was by immunoSEQ multiplex PCR. The table records over 70,000 clones, 85% to 90% of them present only once. Sequenced material: PBMCs. The receptor set was obtained from a woman aged 18 to 35 in good health and CMV-seropositive.

The CDR3 is CASSLDFAGGSYEQYF. CDR3 coding DNA: TGTGCCAGCAGCTTAGATTTTGCGGGAGGCTCCTACGAGCAGTACTTC. The rearrangement uses TRBV7-2 and TRBJ2-7; 8 nucleotides align to TRBD2. This CDR3 has 16 amino acids. The V segment lost 1 base and the J segment 0 bases; nucleotides outside the gene matches: 5. CDR1 and CDR2 from the germline V gene are SGHTA and FQGNSA.

The V and J genes are TRBV2 and TRBJ2-1; the D is unclear. This CDR3 comprises 11 residues. The germline V and J ends were trimmed by 6 bases and 8 bases, with 8 bases remaining between them. Germline V gene sequence: CDR1 SNHLY, CDR2 FYNNEI. The CDR3 is CASRSFDEQFF. CDR3 nucleotide sequence: TGTGCCAGCAGATCGTTCGATGAGCAGTTCTTC.

The V gene is TRBV30, the J gene TRBJ1-5, with 9 bases identical to TRBD1. This CDR3 is built from 14 residues. Germline-derived CDR1 and CDR2 are GTSNPN and SVGIG (reference sequence). V was pared by 1 base and J by 6 bases, with 4 bases of the junction left unmatched. This CDR3 reads CAWSEGTGSQPQHF. The CDR3 bases are TGTGCCTGGAGTGAAGGGACAGGGAGTCAGCCCCAGCATTTT.

The rearrangement joins TRBV15 to TRBJ2-3; 9 bases are a match to TRBD2. The junction had 6 bases not matched to a gene; V was cut back by 8 bases and J by 3 bases. CDR3 size: 14 residues. CDR1 and CDR2 (germline): LNHNV, YYDKDF (reference sequence). This CDR3 reads CATRDSGRTDTQYF. In nucleotides, the CDR3 is TGTGCCACCCGCGACAGCGGGAGGACAGATACGCAGTATTTT.

The chain uses TRBV4-2 and TRBJ2-1; TRBD1 matches at 8 bases. Germline V gene lookup returns CDR1 LGHNA and CDR2 YNFKEQ. CDR3 size: 16 residues. V shed 4 bases and J 2 bases; nucleotides not matched to a gene: 7. The DNA for the CDR3 is TGTGCCAGCAGCCCCGGACAGGGTCCAACCTACAATGAGCAGTTCTTC. It is translated as CASSPGQGPTYNEQFF.

The V and J genes are TRBV18 and TRBJ2-4; 9 positions match TRBD1. J was trimmed by 1 base and V by 3 bases; bases with no gene match: 16. This CDR3 has 20 amino acids. Germline CDR1 KGHSH, CDR2 LQKENI. DNA of the CDR3: TGTGCCAGCTCACCTGCGGCGGGACAGGGTTCTCTTAGGGCCAAAAACATTCAGTACTTC. Its translation is CASSPAAGQGSLRAKNIQYF.

This chain connects TRBV5-7 to TRBJ2-7; TRBD1 matches at 8 bases. TRBV5-7 counts as an open reading frame of uncertain function. V dropped 3 bases and J dropped 5; count of bases not matched to a gene: 10. The CDR3 spans 15 residues. The chain's CDR3 is CASSYGGQGEHEQYF. The CDR3 DNA reads TGTGCCAGCAGCTACGGAGGACAGGGAGAACACGAGCAGTACTTC.

The CDR3 protein is CASSLTVGGPPQHF. CDR3 DNA sequence: TGTGCCAGCAGCTTGACAGTGGGTGGTCCGCCCCAGCATTTT. The chain combines TRBV5-8 with TRBJ1-5, with D uncertain. This CDR3 has 14 amino acids. The germline CDR1 and CDR2 sequences are SGHTS and YDEGEE. V lost 1 base, J lost 9 bases, and 14 bases lay in between.

The rearrangement uses TRBV18 and TRBJ2-3; 7 bases are shared with TRBD1. V was clipped by 4 bases and J by 0 bases; unmatched bases: 7. The CDR3 is 16 amino acids. CDR1 is KGHSH and CDR2 is LQKENI in the germline V gene. CDR3 in DNA: TGTGCCAGCTCACTCCGCCGGGACAGCAGCACAGATACGCAGTATTTT. Translating it yields CASSLRRDSSTDTQYF. Filled out from reference TRBV18 and TRBJ2-3, the complete variable domain reads NAGVMQNPRHLVRRRGQEARLRCSPMKGHSHVYWYRQLPEEGLKFMVYLQKENIIDESGMPKERFSAEFPKEGPSILRIQQVVRGDSAAYFCASSLRRDSSTDTQYFGPGTRLTVL.

The chain is built from TRBV5-5 and TRBJ2-3; 15 bases align to TRBD2. Germline lookup yields CDR1 SGHKS and CDR2 YYEKEE (reference sequence). J gave up 4 bases and V 5 bases, and 11 bases lay outside the gene matches. The CDR3 runs to 18 residues. CDR3 protein: CASRLGLAGGRSADTQYF. Here the CDR3 DNA reads TGTGCCAGCAGACTCGGACTAGCGGGGGGGCGAAGCGCAGATACGCAGTATTTT. The full variable domain, in which reference TRBV5-5 and TRBJ2-3 provide the parts outside the CDR3, is DAGVTQSPTHLIKTRGQQVTLRCSPISGHKSVSWYQQVLGQGPQFIFQYYEKEERGRGNFPDRFSARQFPNYSSELNVNALLLGDSALYLCASRLGLAGGRSADTQYFGPGTRLTVL.